This T cell receptor (beta chain) was sequenced during a study of blood T cell repertoires in COVID-19. Study in general: The origin of the acute and convalescent COVID-19 samples was the United States, Italy and Spain. The cDNA or gDNA used as material had been derived from T cells, B-cell-depleted T cells, or PBMCs.

Authors' processing steps: Quantification of nucleated cells was approximated via reference gene primer amplification. Some clones are missing from TCRdb's copy, which holds only in-frame ones; the method was immunoSEQ multiplex PCR. The DNA was the basis for D and trimming; V, J and clone size are from that table. The table includes fewer than 150,000 clones, 60% to 80% detected once. Trimming cost V 5 bases and J 0 bases, with 11 bases left between them. Germline-derived CDR1 and CDR2 are LGHDT and YNNKEL (reference sequence). This CDR3 is built from 15 residues. This sequence joins TRBV3-1 (or the pseudogene TRBV3-2) and TRBJ1-5; D is unclear. This receptor was taken from a man aged 55 to 70 who had recovered from COVID-19. Sample: peripheral blood. In DNA form, the CDR3 reads TGTGCCAGCAGCGACGGGTCAATTAGCAATCAGCCCCAGCATTTT. Its protein product is CASSDGSISNQPQHF.